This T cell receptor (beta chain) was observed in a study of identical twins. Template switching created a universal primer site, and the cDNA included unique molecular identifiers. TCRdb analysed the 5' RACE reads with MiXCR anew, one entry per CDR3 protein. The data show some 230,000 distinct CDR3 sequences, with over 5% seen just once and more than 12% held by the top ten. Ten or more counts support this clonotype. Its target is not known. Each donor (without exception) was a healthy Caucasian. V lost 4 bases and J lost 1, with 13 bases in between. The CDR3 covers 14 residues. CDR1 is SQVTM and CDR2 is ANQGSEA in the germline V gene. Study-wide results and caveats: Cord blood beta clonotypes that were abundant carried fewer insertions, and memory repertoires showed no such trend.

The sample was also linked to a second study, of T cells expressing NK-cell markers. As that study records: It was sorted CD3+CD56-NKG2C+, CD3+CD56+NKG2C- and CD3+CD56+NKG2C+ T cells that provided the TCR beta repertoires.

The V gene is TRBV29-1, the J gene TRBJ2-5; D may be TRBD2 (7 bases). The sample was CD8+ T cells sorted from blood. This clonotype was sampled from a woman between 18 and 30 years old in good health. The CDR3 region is CSVVGGARQETQYF. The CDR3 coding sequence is TGCAGCGTTGTAGGGGGGGCGCGCCAAGAGACCCAGTACTTC.